Below are 12 T cell receptor beta chains sequenced from a single sample in a study of response to subunit inactivated influenza vaccine. TCRdb fed the RT-PCR reads into MiXCR, producing one record per CDR3 protein. Among around 300,000 distinct CDR3 sequences listed, 20% to 25% were seen once. The material sequenced was PBMCs from blood, taken approximately 22 months after vaccination. These receptor sequences come from a man between 50 and 69 years old who received an inactivated influenza vaccine.

This clonotype showed up many times. The rearrangement joins TRBV7-2 to TRBJ2-7, with TRBD2 matching over 10 bases. J gave up 3 bases and V 2 bases, and 4 bases lay outside the gene matches. This CDR3 is built from 15 residues. The V gene's germline CDR1 is SGHTA and CDR2 FQGNSA. The CDR3 loop is CASSLLPSGGYEQYF. The CDR3 nucleotides are TGTGCCAGCAGCTTACTTCCTAGCGGGGGCTACGAGCAGTACTTC.

This clonotype was found many times. V is TRBV6-5 and J is TRBJ2-3; 7 bases map to TRBD1. The CDR3 is made up of 15 amino acids. Germline loops: CDR1 MNHEY, CDR2 SVGAGI. Germline trimming cut 4 bases from V and 2 bases from J; bases unmatched to any gene: 6. CDR3 sequence reads: CASSSLTGNTDTQYF. The CDR3 region has the DNA TGTGCCAGCAGTTCCCTGACAGGGAACACAGATACGCAGTATTTT.

The V call is TRBV7-2, the J call TRBJ1-1; D is ambiguous. Per the germline V gene, CDR1 is SGHTA and CDR2 is FQGNSA. Trimming pared 4 bases from V and 0 bases from J, leaving 18 bases between. CDR3 length: 17 amino acids. The CDR3 spells CASSSIAPLIMNTEAFF. As DNA, the CDR3 is TGTGCCAGCAGCTCCATAGCCCCACTGATAATGAACACTGAAGCTTTCTTT. The full variable domain, rest sourced from reference TRBV7-2 and TRBJ1-1, is GAGVSQSPSNKVTEKGKDVELRCDPISGHTALYWYRQSLGQGLEFLIYFQGNSAPDKSGLPSDRFSAERTGGSVSTLTIQRTQQEDSAVYLCASSSIAPLIMNTEAFFGQGTRLTVV.

This sequence joins TRBV7-9 and TRBJ2-2, with D possibly matching TRBD2 (5 bases). V was cut by 5 bases and J by 3 bases, with 16 bases left in between. Germline-derived CDR1 and CDR2 are SEHNR and FQNEAQ (reference sequence). CDR3 length: 16 amino acids. In nucleotides, the CDR3 is TGTGCCAGCAGCCAGCCGGGGTCCAAAGACACCGGGGAGCTGTTTTTT. The encoded protein is CASSQPGSKDTGELFF. Combining the CDR3 with reference TRBV7-9 and TRBJ2-2 gives the whole variable domain DTGVSQNPRHKITKRGQNVTFRCDPISEHNRLYWYRQTLGQGPEFLTYFQNEAQLEKSRLLSDRFSAERPKGSFSTLEIQRTEQGDSAMYLCASSQPGSKDTGELFFGEGSRLTVL.

V usage is TRBV12-3 or TRBV12-4 and J usage is TRBJ1-2, with D unresolved. V was trimmed by 3 bases and J by 1 base, leaving 3 bases between them. The CDR3 covers 12 residues. The CDR3 loop is CASSFFNYGYTF. CDR3 nucleotide sequence: TGTGCCAGCAGTTTTTTTAACTATGGCTACACCTTC.

This clonotype was seen ten or more times. The gene calls are TRBV7-9 and TRBJ1-1, with D possibly matching TRBD1 (6 bases). Germline V gene sequence: CDR1 SEHNR, CDR2 FQNEAQ (reference sequence). V was shortened by 6 bases and J by 1 base, with 12 bases between the two germline ends. This CDR3 region has 14 residues. The CDR3 DNA sequence: TGTGCCAGCAGTTTGGGGGGGGCGAACACTGAAGCTTTCTTT. This translates into CASSLGGANTEAFF.

V is TRBV5-1 and J is TRBJ1-1; 8 bases fit TRBD1. The CDR3 is made up of 15 amino acids. V shed 4 bases, J shed 4 bases, and the junction held 9 bases outside the gene matches. Germline-derived CDR1 and CDR2 are SGHRS and YFSETQ. The DNA of the CDR3 is TGCGCCAGCAGCCGAAACGCCGGACAGGGCACTGAAGCTTTCTTT. This gives the protein CASSRNAGQGTEAFF.

This sequence joins TRBV12-3 or TRBV12-4 and TRBJ2-1; D unclear. V was pared by 5 bases and J by 6 bases, with 8 bases between. The length of the CDR3 is 12 residues. The CDR3 region has the DNA TGTGCCAGCAGTCCCCATCCCAATGAGCAGTTCTTC. The encoded protein is CASSPHPNEQFF.

This clonotype has a handful of counts. The genes are TRBV18 and TRBJ2-4; D ambiguous. The V gene's germline CDR1 is KGHSH and CDR2 LQKENI. Trimming stripped 2 bases from V and 10 bases from J, with 9 bases between. The CDR3 totals 12 residues. The CDR3: CASSPSQWIQYF. Written as DNA, the CDR3 is TGTGCCAGCTCACCATCGCAGTGGATTCAGTACTTC. Complete variable domain (other parts from reference TRBV18 and TRBJ2-4): NAGVMQNPRHLVRRRGQEARLRCSPMKGHSHVYWYRQLPEEGLKFMVYLQKENIIDESGMPKERFSAEFPKEGPSILRIQQVVRGDSAAYFCASSPSQWIQYFGAGTRLSVL.

This clonotype was recorded at least ten times. The rearrangement links TRBV10-3 to TRBJ2-7, with TRBD1 matching over 7 bases. This CDR3 is 17 amino acids long. V dropped 0 bases and J dropped 0; count of bases not matched to a gene: 8. The V gene's germline CDR1 is ENHRY and CDR2 SYGVKD. The chain's CDR3 is CAISESRSAGGSYEQYF. CDR3 DNA: TGTGCCATCAGTGAGTCTAGATCGGCAGGGGGCTCCTACGAGCAGTACTTC.

The CDR3 DNA sequence: TGTGCCAGCAGTTCTACGGACTTTTCTGAAGCTTTCTTT. This encodes CASSSTDFSEAFF. The chain employs TRBV6-5 and TRBJ1-1; D remains unclear. V dropped 4 bases and J dropped 6 bases, with 12 bases sitting between them. Germline V gene lookup returns CDR1 MNHEY and CDR2 SVGAGI. CDR3 size: 13 residues.

The V and J genes are TRBV5-1 and TRBJ1-3; D call uncertain. With 4 bases removed from V and 0 bases from J, the gap between germline ends came to 20 bases. The CDR3 is 18 amino acids. CDR1 is SGHRS and CDR2 is YFSETQ in the germline V gene. The CDR3 protein is CASSAAGARSNSGNTIYF. The CDR3 DNA sequence: TGCGCCAGCAGCGCCGCGGGAGCCAGATCCAACTCTGGAAACACCATATATTTT.